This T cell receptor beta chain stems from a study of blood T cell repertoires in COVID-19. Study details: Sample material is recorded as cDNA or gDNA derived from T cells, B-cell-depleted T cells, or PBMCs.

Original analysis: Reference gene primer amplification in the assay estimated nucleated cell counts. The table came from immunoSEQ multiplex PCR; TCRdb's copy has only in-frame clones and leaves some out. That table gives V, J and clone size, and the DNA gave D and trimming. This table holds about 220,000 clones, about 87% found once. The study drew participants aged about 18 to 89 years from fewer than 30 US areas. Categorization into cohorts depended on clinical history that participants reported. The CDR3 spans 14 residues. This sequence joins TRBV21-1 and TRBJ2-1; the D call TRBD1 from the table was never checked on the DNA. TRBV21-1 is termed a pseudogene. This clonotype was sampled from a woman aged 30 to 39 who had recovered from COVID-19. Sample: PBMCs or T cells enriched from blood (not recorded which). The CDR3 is CASSKAFSQNEQFF. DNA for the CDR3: TGTGCCAGCAGCAAAGCCTTCAGTCAGAATGAGCAGTTCTTC.